Listed here are 27 T cell receptor beta chains from one sample, sequenced in a study of T cells in Graves' hyperthyroidism and ophthalmopathy. Authors of the study amplified TCR beta CDR3 regions from RNA transcripts. HTBI primers were the set used in a first-round RT-PCR of the TCR CDR3. TCRdb re-analysed the multiplex PCR reads in MiXCR, keeping a single row per CDR3 protein. The table lists fewer than 450,000 distinct CDR3 sequences, about 18% of them singletons. The sample consisted of blood. The source of these receptors is a man between 18 and 29 years old with Graves' ophthalmopathy.

The chain joins TRBV5-6 to TRBJ2-3, with TRBD2 as a possible D gene (6 bases). This CDR3 is 14 amino acids long. The V end lost 4 bases, the J end lost 10 bases, and 19 bases lay between the germline ends. The germline V gene encodes CDR1 SGHDT and CDR2 YYEEEE. CDR3 sequence: CASSPGTGGLPQYF. DNA of the CDR3: TGTGCCAGCAGCCCAGGGACTGGGGGTCTTCCGCAGTATTTT. Using reference TRBV5-6 and TRBJ2-3 for the parts outside the CDR3, the full variable domain is DAGVTQSPTHLIKTRGQQVTLRCSPKSGHDTVSWYQQALGQGPQFIFQYYEEEERQRGNFPDRFSGHQFPNYSSELNVNALLLGDSALYLCASSPGTGGLPQYFGPGTRLTVL.

This clonotype was observed many times. The J gene is TRBJ1-2, the V gene TRBV7-9; D might be TRBD1 (5 bases). This CDR3 contains 16 residues. The V and J ends lost 1 base and 5 bases respectively, with 17 bases between them. CDR1 and CDR2 from the germline V gene are SEHNR and FQNEAQ (reference sequence). The CDR3: CASSLGSGQGRYGYTF. The CDR3, as DNA: TGTGCCAGCAGCTTAGGTTCCGGACAAGGGAGGTATGGCTACACCTTC. Variable domain in full (rest from reference TRBV7-9 and TRBJ1-2): DTGVSQNPRHKITKRGQNVTFRCDPISEHNRLYWYRQTLGQGPEFLTYFQNEAQLEKSRLLSDRFSAERPKGSFSTLEIQRTEQGDSAMYLCASSLGSGQGRYGYTFGSGTRLTVV.

Ten or more counts support this clonotype. The chain has TRBV6-6 and TRBJ1-2; no definite D call. Between the trimmed V and J ends, which lost 2 bases and 6 bases, there was a span of 13 bases. CDR1 is MNHNY, CDR2 SVGAGI, per germline (reference sequence). The CDR3 covers 14 residues. DNA for the CDR3: TGTGCCAGCAGTTACAACCGGGCCTCCAATGGCTACACCTTC. The encoded protein is CASSYNRASNGYTF.

The chain is built from TRBV6-1 and TRBJ2-3; 10 bases map to TRBD2. V dropped 5 bases and J dropped 5; count of bases not matched to a gene: 4. Germline CDR1 and CDR2: MNHNS and SASEGT. The CDR3 is 14 amino acids. The DNA of the CDR3 is TGTGCCAGCAGTTTGACTAGCGGGCGAGATACGCAGTATTTT. Encoded protein: CASSLTSGRDTQYF.

At least ten counts were recorded for this clonotype. The chain employs TRBV4-1 and TRBJ1-1; the D is unclear. The CDR3 has 13 residues. V lost 0 bases and J lost 3, with 5 bases in between. Germline values: CDR1 MGHRA, CDR2 YSYEKL. CDR3 residues: CASSQERDTEAFF. The DNA of the CDR3 is TGCGCCAGCAGCCAAGAAAGGGACACTGAAGCTTTCTTT.

This clonotype was detected only a few times. Only one base separates this from a far larger clonotype, so it likely reflects a read error. V is TRBV12-3 or TRBV12-4 and J is TRBJ1-1, with D unresolved. The CDR3 sequence is 12 residues long. The DNA for the CDR3 is TGTGCCGGCAGTCCGCTCAACACTGAAGCTTTCTTT. Residues: CAGSPLNTEAFF.

This clonotype was found many times. This chain uses TRBV2 with TRBJ1-6; TRBD1 matches 10 bases. V was clipped by 5 bases and J by 9 bases; unmatched bases: 7. CDR1 and CDR2 from the germline V gene are SNHLY and FYNNEI. The length of the CDR3 is 15 residues. The CDR3 loop is CASSLRDRGSSPLHF. The DNA of the CDR3 is TGTGCCAGCAGTTTGAGGGACAGGGGTTCTTCACCCCTCCACTTT. The variable domain in full, with the rest retrieved from reference TRBV2 and TRBJ1-6, is EPEVTQTPSHQVTQMGQEVILRCVPISNHLYFYWYRQILGQKVEFLVSFYNNEISEKSEIFDDQFSVERPDGSNFTLKIRSTKLEDSAMYFCASSLRDRGSSPLHFGNGTRLTVT.

The chain uses TRBV6-1 and TRBJ2-2, with D possibly TRBD1 on 5 matching bases. This CDR3 has 14 amino acids. The germline gives CDR1 MNHNS, CDR2 SASEGT. V was shortened by 8 bases and J by 0 bases, with 10 bases between the two germline ends. In DNA form, the CDR3 reads TGTGCCAGCTTCGACAGATCGAACACCGGGGAGCTGTTTTTT. It codes for CASFDRSNTGELFF.

This clonotype was seen a few times. Here the CDR3 DNA reads TGTGCCAGCAGTAGTCCCCAGGGACGGCAGTACTTC. Amino acids: CASSSPQGRQYF. The V gene is TRBV6-2 or TRBV6-3, the J gene TRBJ2-7; the D gene could be TRBD1 or TRBD2 (5 bases each). Trimming stripped 5 bases from V and 9 bases from J, with 14 bases between. Germline CDR1 is MNHEY and CDR2 is SVGEGT. The CDR3 consists of 12 residues.

In its sample, this clonotype was seen many times. The rearrangement links TRBV3-1 to TRBJ1-5; no clear D gene. Germline V gene lookup returns CDR1 LGHDT and CDR2 YNNKEL (reference sequence). Deletions cut 5 bases from V and 2 bases from J, with 13 bases between. The length of the CDR3 is 15 residues. The CDR3 reads CASSGIGGGNQPQHF. In nucleotides, the CDR3 is TGTGCCAGCAGCGGGATAGGAGGCGGCAATCAGCCCCAGCATTTT.

This chain uses TRBV20-1 with TRBJ2-7; D gene unclear. Germline-derived CDR1 and CDR2 are DFQATT and SNEGSKA (reference sequence). The CDR3 sequence is 13 residues long. V gave up 1 base and J gave up 0 bases, with 7 bases separating them. CDR3 amino acids: CSARGPSSYEQYF. As DNA, the CDR3 is TGCAGTGCTAGAGGTCCTAGCTCCTACGAGCAGTACTTC.

This clonotype was seen a handful of times. The chain joins TRBV5-8 to TRBJ1-5; 11 positions match TRBD1. With V trimmed by 4 bases and J by 6 bases, 9 bases remained unmatched. The CDR3 totals 16 residues. Germline V gene data show CDR1 as SGHTS and CDR2 as YDEGEE. The CDR3 sequence is CASSRYGQGAGQPQHF. Written as DNA, the CDR3 is TGTGCCAGCAGCAGGTATGGACAGGGGGCCGGTCAGCCCCAGCATTTT.

The chain has TRBV27 and TRBJ1-2; a weak D match, TRBD1 (5 bases). This CDR3 is 14 amino acids long. Trimming took 3 bases from V and 9 from J, leaving 17 bases between them. Per the germline V gene, CDR1 is MNHEY and CDR2 is SMNVEV (reference sequence). The CDR3 region is CASSFLGTVSSYTF. CDR3 sequence (DNA): TGTGCCAGCAGTTTCCTCGGGACGGTTTCAAGCTACACCTTC.

This clonotype was seen at least ten times. The chain employs TRBV2 and TRBJ1-4; D is ambiguous. Germline CDR1 is SNHLY and CDR2 is FYNNEI. The CDR3 totals 16 residues. V gave up 7 bases and J gave up 0 bases, with 15 bases separating them. Here the CDR3 reads CASKAGNLATNEKLFF. The CDR3 nucleotides are TGTGCCAGCAAGGCGGGGAACCTCGCAACTAATGAAAAACTGTTTTTT.

The chain is built from TRBV6-5 and TRBJ1-4; possibly TRBD1 for D (5 bases). The germline CDR1 and CDR2 sequences are MNHEY and SVGAGI. The CDR3 is made up of 13 amino acids. The V and J ends lost 2 bases and 8 bases respectively, with 9 bases between them. CDR3 bases: TGTGCCAGCAGTTACAGGGAGGGGGAAAAACTGTTTTTT. Translated, it gives CASSYREGEKLFF.

This clonotype was detected a few times. V usage is TRBV5-1 and J usage is TRBJ1-6; D gene ambiguous. The V gene lost 0 bases and the J gene lost 6 bases, with 13 bases spanning the gap. This CDR3 spans 16 amino acids. Germline V gene sequence: CDR1 SGHRS, CDR2 YFSETQ. The CDR3 sequence is CASSLVFRGSNSPLHF. The CDR3 DNA follows: TGCGCCAGCAGCTTGGTTTTCCGGGGTAGTAATTCACCCCTCCACTTT.

This chain uses TRBV9 with TRBJ1-3; D is perhaps TRBD1 (5 bases). The CDR3 runs 15 residues. V was cut by 3 bases and J by 4 bases, with 14 bases left in between. Germline values: CDR1 SGDLS, CDR2 YYNGEE. CDR3 sequence: CASSARGAAGNTIYF. The CDR3 DNA sequence: TGTGCCAGCAGCGCTAGAGGGGCAGCAGGAAACACCATATATTTT.

This chain joins TRBV7-9 and TRBJ2-7, with D perhaps TRBD1 (5 bases). The CDR3 is made up of 15 amino acids. Trimming stripped 5 bases from V and 7 bases from J, with 21 bases between. The germline gives CDR1 SEHNR, CDR2 FQNEAQ (reference sequence). CDR3 residues: CASSPGQGQFYEQYF. The CDR3 nucleotides are TGTGCCAGCAGCCCTGGACAAGGGCAGTTCTATGAGCAGTACTTC.

This clonotype was seen repeatedly, ten times or more. The genes are TRBV12-3 or TRBV12-4 and TRBJ2-3, with D uncertain. CDR3 size: 14 residues. V was shortened by 1 base and J by 4 bases, with 9 bases between the two germline ends. The CDR3 DNA follows: TGTGCCAGCAGTTTAGGAGCTTGGCCAGATACGCAGTATTTT. Its translation is CASSLGAWPDTQYF.

In this sample, this clonotype turned up a few times. The chain recombines TRBV2 with TRBJ2-5; TRBD1 matches at 12 bases. Trimming at V came to 6 bases and at J to 5 bases, leaving 10 bases not matched to a gene. The CDR3 sequence is 16 residues long. The germline CDR1 and CDR2 sequences are SNHLY and FYNNEI. CDR3 nucleotide sequence: TGTGCCAGCAGCGCCCACCGGGACAGGGGGCTGGAGACCCAGTACTTC. Its translation: CASSAHRDRGLETQYF.

This clonotype turned up a few times. The chain carries TRBV29-1 and TRBJ1-1; no firm D call. Per germline, CDR1 SQVTM and CDR2 ANQGSEA. CDR3 length: 17 amino acids. V was pared by 8 bases and J by 0 bases, with 25 bases between. CDR3 sequence reads: CSSELVPTRIMNTEAFF. The CDR3 nucleotides read TGCAGCTCAGAATTGGTCCCGACTAGAATTATGAACACTGAAGCTTTCTTT.

V usage is TRBV6-1 and J usage is TRBJ2-5; 11 bases match TRBD2. The germline V gene has CDR1 MNHNS and CDR2 SASEGT. J lost 4 bases, V lost 7 bases, and 5 bases had no gene match. The CDR3 totals 14 residues. CDR3 coding DNA: TGTGCCAGCACTCCTAGCGGGGGGCGAGAGACCCAGTACTTC. Translation gives CASTPSGGRETQYF.

This clonotype was counted at least ten times. The chain carries TRBV5-1 and TRBJ2-7; weak D call: TRBD1 (6 bases). This CDR3 has 14 amino acids. Per germline, CDR1 SGHRS and CDR2 YFSETQ. V was shortened by 0 bases and J by 5 bases, with 12 bases between the two germline ends. CDR3 DNA sequence: TGCGCCAGCAGCTTGGACAGGGAACGGGACGAGCAGTACTTC. Translating it yields CASSLDRERDEQYF.

This clonotype appeared many times. This sequence joins TRBV12-3 or TRBV12-4 and TRBJ2-5; D is ambiguous. V shed 1 base and J shed 2 bases, with 11 bases lying between them. CDR3 length: 15 amino acids. The CDR3 DNA sequence: TGTGCCAGCAGTTTAGGCCCCGCAGCACAAGAGACCCAGTACTTC. Translating it yields CASSLGPAAQETQYF.

The rearrangement links TRBV7-8 to TRBJ2-7, with D possibly being TRBD2 (5 bases). Germline assignment: CDR1 SGHVS and CDR2 FQNEAQ. The V gene lost 5 bases and the J gene lost 3 bases, with 17 bases spanning the gap. The CDR3 loop spans 15 amino acids. CDR3 amino acids: CASSQREFWDYEQYF. CDR3 DNA: TGTGCCAGCAGCCAAAGGGAGTTTTGGGACTACGAGCAGTACTTC.

The chain employs TRBV2 and TRBJ2-6; 7 bases are shared with TRBD1. V was clipped by 4 bases and J by 0 bases; unmatched bases: 3. From germline, CDR1 is SNHLY and CDR2 FYNNEI. The CDR3 covers 16 residues. The CDR3 DNA reads as TGTGCCAGCAGTGCTTGGACAGGCTCTGGGGCCAACGTCCTGACTTTC. Its translation is CASSAWTGSGANVLTF.

This clonotype occurred a few times. The chain uses TRBV11-2 and TRBJ1-5, with 8 bases aligning to TRBD1. CDR3 length: 15 amino acids. The ends lost 5 bases at V and 6 bases at J; junction bases unmatched: 9. Germline loops: CDR1 SGHAT, CDR2 FQNNGV. The CDR3 nucleotides read TGTGCCAGCAGCCAACATCTCACAGGGGGTCAGCCCCAGCATTTT. This encodes CASSQHLTGGQPQHF.